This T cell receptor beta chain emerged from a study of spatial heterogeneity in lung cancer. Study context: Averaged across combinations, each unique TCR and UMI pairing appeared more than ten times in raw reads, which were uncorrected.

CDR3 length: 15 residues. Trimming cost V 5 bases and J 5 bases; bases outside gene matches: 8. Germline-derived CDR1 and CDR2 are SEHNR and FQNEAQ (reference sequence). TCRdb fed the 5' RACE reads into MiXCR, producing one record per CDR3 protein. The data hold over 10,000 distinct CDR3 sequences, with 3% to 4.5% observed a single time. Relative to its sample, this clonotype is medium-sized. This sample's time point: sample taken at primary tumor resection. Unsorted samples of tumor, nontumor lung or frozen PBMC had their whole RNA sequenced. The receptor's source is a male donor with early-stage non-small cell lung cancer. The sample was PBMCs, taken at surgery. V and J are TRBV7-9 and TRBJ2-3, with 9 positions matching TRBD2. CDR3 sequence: CASSEGLALLDTQYF. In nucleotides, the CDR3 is TGTGCCAGCAGCGAGGGACTAGCCCTGTTAGATACGCAGTATTTT.